This T cell receptor beta chain was identified during a study of control samples from healthy donors and cancer patients. Some clones are missing from TCRdb's copy, which holds only in-frame ones; the method was immunoSEQ multiplex PCR. The top ten hold approximately 15% of the sample, which has about 75,000 clones, 84% seen once. This receptor was identified in a middle-aged man in good health. Material: blood.

DNA for the CDR3: TGTGCCAGCAGTTACTCGAACAGCTTCAATCAGCCCCAGCATTTT. This translates into CASSYSNSFNQPQHF. V and J are TRBV6-5 and TRBJ1-5; D is unclear. There are 15 residues in the CDR3. V was shortened by 0 bases and J by 3 bases, with 9 bases between the two germline ends. Germline V gives CDR1 MNHEY, CDR2 SVGAGI.